The clone carrying this TCR beta chain was observed a single time. Its target is unknown. This sample was taken from a study of T cell responses to AZD1222 COVID-19 vaccine. The ends were cut back, 5 bases at V and 2 bases at J, with 9 bases in the middle. The CDR3 runs 13 residues. In germline, CDR1 is SGHVS, CDR2 FQNEAQ. Assay: immunoSEQ multiplex PCR; the TCRdb copy retains only in-frame clones and omits some. This sample has roughly 140,000 clones; more than 75% occur once, and the top ten carry just over 9%. Study findings and constraints: The donors showed a predominance of white British ancestry and of females, with possible underestimation of clonal diversity.

The genes are TRBV7-8 and TRBJ1-2; no definite D call. The sample here was peripheral blood, taken 28 days after the second AZD1222 dose. This sequence was found in an adult who received the AZD1222 COVID-19 vaccine. As DNA, the CDR3 is TGTGCCAGCAGCCCCGAAAGGAACTATGGCTACACCTTC. This encodes CASSPERNYGYTF. The whole variable domain, filled in from reference TRBV7-8 and TRBJ1-2, reads GAGVSQSPRYKVAKRGQDVALRCDPISGHVSLFWYQQALGQGPEFLTYFQNEAQLDKSGLPSDRFFAERPEGSVSTLKIQRTQQEDSAVYLCASSPERNYGYTFGSGTRLTVV.